This TCR beta chain was profiled in a study of T cells in localized non-small cell lung cancer. Study-level results: Exceeding tumor, uninvolved adjacent lung had the highest T cell clonality.

Some clones are missing from TCRdb's copy, which holds only in-frame ones; the method was immunoSEQ multiplex PCR. The table has approximately 5,300 clones, 32% seen once. A note on this clone: Its antigen remains unknown.

The material sequenced was lung tumor tissue, taken before any cancer treatment. This TCR came from a male donor aged 60 or over with stage III lung adenocarcinoma.

The CDR3 spells CASSHKIGLGGEQYF. The CDR3 coding sequence is TGTGCCAGCAGCCATAAGATTGGGCTCGGGGGCGAGCAGTACTTC. The J gene is TRBJ2-7, the V gene TRBV14; maybe TRBD2 (6 bases). The CDR3 consists of 15 residues. With 3 bases removed from V and 6 bases from J, the gap between germline ends came to 18 bases. Germline CDR1 is SGHDN and CDR2 is FVKESK.